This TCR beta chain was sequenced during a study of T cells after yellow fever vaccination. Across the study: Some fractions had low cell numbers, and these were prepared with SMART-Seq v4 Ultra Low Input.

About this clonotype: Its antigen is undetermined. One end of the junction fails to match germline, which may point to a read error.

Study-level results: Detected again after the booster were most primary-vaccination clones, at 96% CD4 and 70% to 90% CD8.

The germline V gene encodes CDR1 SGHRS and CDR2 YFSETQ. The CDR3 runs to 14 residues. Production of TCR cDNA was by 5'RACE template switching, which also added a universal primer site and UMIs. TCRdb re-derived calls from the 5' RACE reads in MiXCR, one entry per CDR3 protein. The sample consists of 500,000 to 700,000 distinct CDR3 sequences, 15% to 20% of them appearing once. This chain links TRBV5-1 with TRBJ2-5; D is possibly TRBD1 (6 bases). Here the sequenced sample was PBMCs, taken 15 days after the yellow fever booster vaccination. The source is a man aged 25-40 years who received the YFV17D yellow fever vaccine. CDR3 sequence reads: CASSRSQGPETLYF. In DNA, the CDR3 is TGCGCCAGCAGCCGGTCACAGGGCCCGGAGACCCTGTACTTC.